This T cell receptor (beta chain) was sequenced in a study of OX40 agonist ivuxolimab in advanced cancers. In the case of this clone: Its antigen is unidentified.

The method was immunoSEQ multiplex PCR; TCRdb's version includes in-frame clones alone and lacks a portion of them. The data show about 15,000 clones, about 75% seen once. General study findings and limits: Low clonal expansion, among the lowest seen, marked partial responders at 0.1-3.0 mg/kg. At doses 0.1 to 3.0 mg/kg, CD4+ and CD8+ clones expanded. In CD8+ T cells, expanded clones were on average more numerous than in CD4+.

Germline V gene data show CDR1 as SQVTM and CDR2 as ANQGSEA. The CDR3 has 12 amino acids. Between the trimmed V and J ends, which lost 4 bases and 7 bases, there was a span of 11 bases. This material consisted of CD4+ or CD8+ T cells sorted from blood, taken in a trial of the OX40 agonist ivuxolimab. The rearrangement links TRBV29-1 to TRBJ2-1; D is possibly TRBD2 (5 bases). The TCR was taken from an adult with an advanced solid tumor such as melanoma, head and neck, liver or kidney cancer. CDR3 bases: TGCAGCGTTGTGGGCGGAGGAAATGAGCAGTTCTTC. It translates to CSVVGGGNEQFF.